This paragraph covers one T cell receptor beta chain sequence. The CDR3 is 17 amino acids. The V gene's germline CDR1 is SGHRS and CDR2 YFSETQ. Losses at the gene ends were 0 bases for V and 5 bases for J; bases not matched to a gene: 11. The data were taken from a study of T cells after posttransplantation cyclophosphamide. The repertoire was sequenced with immunoSEQ multiplex PCR; TCRdb's copy has only in-frame clones and lacks some. Among 7,500 to 9,500 clones listed, about 91% were seen once. The TCR comes from a woman in her sixties or seventies in good health, CMV-negative, and a related stem cell transplant donor. Sequenced: memory CD4+ T cells sorted from PBMCs. The chain carries TRBV5-1 and TRBJ2-5, with 9 bases lining up with TRBD1. This chain's CDR3 is CASSLARRTGDGETQYF. CDR3 sequence (DNA): TGCGCCAGCAGCTTGGCCAGAAGGACAGGGGATGGGGAGACCCAGTACTTC.